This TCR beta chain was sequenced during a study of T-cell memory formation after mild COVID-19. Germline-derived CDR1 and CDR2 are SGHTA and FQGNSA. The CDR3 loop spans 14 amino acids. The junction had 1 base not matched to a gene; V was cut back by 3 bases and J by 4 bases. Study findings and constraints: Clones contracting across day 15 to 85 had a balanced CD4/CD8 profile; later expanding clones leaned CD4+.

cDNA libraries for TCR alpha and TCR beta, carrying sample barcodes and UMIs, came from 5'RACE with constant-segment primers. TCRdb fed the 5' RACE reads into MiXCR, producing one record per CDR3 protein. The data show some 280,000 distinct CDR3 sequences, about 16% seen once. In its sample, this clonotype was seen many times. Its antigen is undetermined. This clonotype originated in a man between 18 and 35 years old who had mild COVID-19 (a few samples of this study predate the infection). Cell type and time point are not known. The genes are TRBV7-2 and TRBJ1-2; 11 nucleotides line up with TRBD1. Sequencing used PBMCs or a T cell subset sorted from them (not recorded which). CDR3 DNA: TGTGCCAGCAGCTTCGGGACAGGGGGCTATGGCTACACCTTC. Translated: CASSFGTGGYGYTF.